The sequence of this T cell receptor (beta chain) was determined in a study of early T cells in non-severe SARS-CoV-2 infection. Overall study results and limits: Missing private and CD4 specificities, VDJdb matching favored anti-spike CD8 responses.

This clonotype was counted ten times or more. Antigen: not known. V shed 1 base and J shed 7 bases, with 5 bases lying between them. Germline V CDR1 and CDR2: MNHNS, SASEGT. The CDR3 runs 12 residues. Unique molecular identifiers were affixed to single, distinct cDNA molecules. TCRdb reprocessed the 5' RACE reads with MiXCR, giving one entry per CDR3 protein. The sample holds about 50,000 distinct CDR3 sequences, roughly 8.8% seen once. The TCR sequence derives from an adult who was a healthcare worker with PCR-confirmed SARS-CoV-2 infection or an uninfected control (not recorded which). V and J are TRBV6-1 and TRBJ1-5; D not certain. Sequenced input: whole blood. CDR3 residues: CASSEGPQPQHF. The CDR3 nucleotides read TGTGCCAGCAGTGAAGGTCCACAGCCCCAGCATTTT.